Listed below are T cell receptor beta chains from one sample, sequenced in a study of response to subunit inactivated influenza vaccine. TCRdb ran MiXCR on the RT-PCR reads and lists one entry per CDR3 protein. The table lists hundreds of thousands of distinct CDR3 sequences, 11% of them singletons. The same data also contributed to another study, on T cells expressing NK-cell markers.

Material: PBMCs from blood, obtained on the day of vaccination. These receptors were obtained from a man aged 45 to 65 who received an inactivated influenza vaccine. The conserved cysteine and the conserved F or W are not part of the CDR3 here. D genes are given only for firm matches.

>TRBJ2-3|TRBV5-1|TRBD2
ASSLLLAGENTQY
>TRBJ2-1|TRBV28|.
ASSLLSRGAFDEQF
>TRBJ1-1|TRBV4-2|.
ASSQSAGVPEAF
>TRBJ2-5|TRBV12-5|TRBD2
ASGLETSRLETQY
>TRBJ2-1|TRBV10-2|TRBD2
ASSDPSGGPYNEQF
>TRBJ2-1|TRBV28|.
ASTGSEPYNEQF
>TRBJ2-3|TRBV11-2|.
ASSFWGITDTQY
>TRBJ2-7|TRBV5-1|.
ASSSTVALHEQY
>TRBJ1-2|TRBV5-1|.
ASSFSGLNYGYT
>TRBJ2-7|TRBV6-2/TRBV6-3|.
ASRDVSVRKRPYEQY
>TRBJ2-5|TRBV20-1|TRBD1
SVHRGLGSETQY
>TRBJ1-6|TRBV5-1|TRBD1
ASSSPGQSQDSPLH
>TRBJ2-2|TRBV5-1|TRBD2
ASSIVAGDLTGELF
>TRBJ2-1|TRBV9|.
ASSVDSGPHDNEQF
>TRBJ2-6|TRBV2|.
ASGGSNSGANVLT
>TRBJ2-1|TRBV7-2|TRBD2
ASSLGLAYNEQF
>TRBJ2-1|TRBV20-1|TRBD2
SARDWSGRPYNEQF
>TRBJ2-7|TRBV20-1|.
SALGPGEQY
>TRBJ2-1|TRBV2|TRBD2
ASSDSGTSRGNEQF
>TRBJ2-2|TRBV7-9|.
ASSLLMNTGELF
>TRBJ2-7|TRBV11-1|TRBD1
ASSWTGAGRTGTRAYEQY
>TRBJ2-3|TRBV5-6|.
ASSFRVMADTQY
>TRBJ2-2|TRBV10-3|TRBD2
AIRGGTNTGELF
>TRBJ2-6|TRBV12-3/TRBV12-4|.
ASRPSSSGANVLT
>TRBJ2-1|TRBV28|TRBD2
ASRVLAAGSYNEQF
>TRBJ2-1|TRBV5-1|.
ASSLSTTSYNEQF
>TRBJ2-7|TRBV11-2|TRBD2
ASSLFPLAVAYEQY
>TRBJ2-1|TRBV7-6|.
ASSSLNSYNEQF
>TRBJ2-7|TRBV7-8|.
ASSLRGGRPEQY
>TRBJ1-4|TRBV6-2/TRBV6-3|TRBD1
ASSYHLTGGIGEKLF
>TRBJ1-5|TRBV20-1|TRBD1
SARAGQGAGSQPQH
>TRBJ2-3|TRBV11-2|.
ASSSGVKDTQY
>TRBJ2-4|TRBV11-2|.
ASSPGLRGRLAKNIQY
>TRBJ2-3|TRBV19|TRBD1
ASSIGQGAADTQY
>TRBJ2-7|TRBV5-1|TRBD1
ASRIDRVGEQY
>TRBJ2-5|TRBV10-3|.
AISEGSGAKTQY
>TRBJ2-7|TRBV7-2|TRBD2
ASSFTSGGAYEQY
>TRBJ1-2|TRBV29-1|.
SVEEGPGYGYT
>TRBJ2-7|TRBV19|TRBD1
ASRVGQGAYEQY
>TRBJ1-5|TRBV7-9|.
ASSLDGRTNQPQH
>TRBJ2-3|TRBV20-1|TRBD2
SASVTSGRTDTQY
>TRBJ2-6|TRBV12-3/TRBV12-4|.
ASSLVPGSSGANVLT
>TRBJ2-3|TRBV11-2|TRBD2
ASWAGGSTDTQY
>TRBJ2-1|TRBV5-1|TRBD2
ASSVGGTKNEQF
>TRBJ2-6|TRBV14|.
ASSQVLPWGSGANVLT
>TRBJ2-5|TRBV5-1|TRBD1
ASSLGRGQLKETQY
>TRBJ1-5|TRBV30|.
AWSETGIQPQH
>TRBJ2-5|TRBV5-5|TRBD1
ASSFYLGQGAPETQY
>TRBJ2-1|TRBV24-1|.
ATSKSVSSYNEQF
>TRBJ1-1|TRBV4-3|.
ASSQDQGFRAF
>TRBJ1-1|TRBV20-1|.
SARGGAMNTEAF
>TRBJ1-2|TRBV29-1|.
SVPAPPWGYT
>TRBJ1-6|TRBV5-5|.
ASRDNTGLWNSPLH
>TRBJ2-2|TRBV29-1|TRBD1
SVEARRQGNTGELF